These 6 T cell receptor beta chains share one sample of origin, sequenced in a study of blood T cell repertoires in COVID-19 (dated by TCRdb to between 2020 and 2021). Receptors were amplified or captured by the immunoSEQ multiplex PCR assay. TCRdb took this table from immuneACCESS and kept in-frame rearrangements with V and J called. Such tables lack part of the clones; where checked against another copy, unresolved V genes explain under half of the gap, and the rest is unexplained. Within this sample are 55,000 or so clones, with roughly 85% of them counted one time only. Of the sample, roughly 13% is held by the ten largest clones. The sequenced sample was peripheral blood. The receptors were gathered from a human donor in a cohort sampled during active COVID-19.

The chain carries TRBV2 and TRBJ1-5, with a weak D call TRBD1 (6 bases). CDR1 and CDR2 from the germline V gene are SNHLY and FYNNEI. The CDR3 is made up of 14 amino acids. V shed 6 bases and J shed 6 bases, with 15 bases lying between them. The CDR3 is CASSVYRVGQPQHF. The CDR3 coding sequence is TGTGCCAGCAGCGTATACAGGGTGGGTCAGCCCCAGCATTTT.

The CDR3 region is CASSLVPSSYEQYF. The CDR3 DNA sequence: TGTGCCAGCAGCTTAGTTCCTAGTTCCTACGAGCAGTACTTC. The J gene is TRBJ2-7, the V gene TRBV7-9; no reliable D call. Per the germline V gene, CDR1 is SEHNR and CDR2 is FQNEAQ (reference sequence). The length of the CDR3 is 14 residues. The V gene lost 1 base and the J gene lost 1 base, with 8 bases spanning the gap.

This clone was recorded once. The chain carries TRBV7-3 and TRBJ2-7, with TRBD1 identical over 9 bases. From germline, CDR1 is SGHTA and CDR2 FQGTGA. This CDR3 has 13 residues. The junction had 2 bases not matched to a gene; V was cut back by 5 bases and J by 3 bases. CDR3 sequence: CASSRDRDYEQYF. CDR3 DNA sequence: TGTGCCAGCAGCCGGGACAGGGACTACGAGCAGTACTTC. Looking up the rest from reference TRBV7-3 and TRBJ2-7 gives the full variable domain: GAGVSQTPSNKVTEKGKYVELRCDPISGHTALYWYRQSLGQGPEFLIYFQGTGAADDSGLPNDRFFAVRPEGSVSTLKIQRTERGDSAVYLCASSRDRDYEQYFGPGTRLTVT.

The gene calls are TRBV10-3 and TRBJ2-1; 11 bases align to TRBD1. V trimming: 6 bases; J trimming: 1 base; junction bases outside the gene matches: 5. In germline, CDR1 is ENHRY, CDR2 SYGVKD. CDR3 length equals 16 residues. This CDR3 is CAIRDRGRGSYNEQFF. The CDR3 DNA reads as TGTGCCATCAGGGACAGGGGGCGCGGGTCCTACAATGAGCAGTTCTTC.

This sequence joins TRBV28 and TRBJ1-6, with TRBD1 matching 7 bases. The germline V gene encodes CDR1 MDHEN and CDR2 SYDVKM. The trim removed 5 bases at V and 10 bases at J, leaving 11 bases unmatched. This CDR3 region has 15 residues. Here the CDR3 reads CASSGFDRAGSPLHF. In DNA form, the CDR3 reads TGTGCCAGCAGTGGCTTCGACAGGGCGGGATCACCCCTCCACTTT.

CDR3 loop: CASNQPRGALAGGGETQYF. The CDR3 DNA follows: TGTGCCAGCAACCAGCCTAGGGGCGCGCTAGCGGGAGGGGGTGAGACCCAGTACTTC. V usage is TRBV6-4 and J usage is TRBJ2-5; 12 bases are a match to TRBD2. J gave up 5 bases and V 7 bases, and 20 bases lay outside the gene matches. This CDR3 is 19 amino acids long. Germline V gene sequence: CDR1 MRHNA, CDR2 SNTAGT.